Shown below are 32 T cell receptor beta chains from a single sample sequenced in a study of T cells after yellow fever vaccination. TCRdb ran MiXCR on the 5' RACE reads and lists one entry per CDR3 protein. The sample lists approximately 170,000 distinct CDR3 sequences, roughly 9.6% occurring once. The specimen comprised CD8+ T cells sorted from PBMCs, sampled 15 days after the yellow fever booster vaccination. The receptors shown here come from a man younger than 30 who received the YFV17D yellow fever vaccine.

A few counts support this clonotype. The V gene is TRBV7-9, the J gene TRBJ2-1, with 8 bases lining up with TRBD2. Trimming removed 4 bases from V and 7 bases from J; junction bases left unmatched: 12. There are 16 residues in the CDR3. Germline CDR1 is SEHNR and CDR2 is FQNEAQ (reference sequence). The CDR3 DNA reads TGTGCCAGCAGCTCGGCTAGAGCGGGGGATCATAATGAGCAGTTCTTC. Its translation is CASSSARAGDHNEQFF.

Of note for this clonotype: Sequence at one end of the junction differs from germline and may be a read error. V usage is TRBV9 and J usage is TRBJ1-2, with 7 bases that match TRBD1. Germline-derived CDR1 and CDR2 are SGDLS and YYNGEE. The CDR3 spans 11 residues. The CDR3 here is CASSAVGTAAF. CDR3 nucleotide sequence: TGTGCCAGCAGCGCCGTAGGGACAGCAGCCTTC.

This clonotype was observed at least ten times. J is TRBJ2-3 and V is TRBV7-6, with unresolved D. V was trimmed by 1 base and J by 0 bases, leaving 14 bases between them. Germline-derived CDR1 and CDR2 are SGHVS and FNYEAQ. The CDR3 runs 17 residues. This CDR3 is CASSLGLGVTSTDTQYF. CDR3 sequence (DNA): TGTGCCAGCAGCTTAGGTCTCGGAGTCACTAGCACAGATACGCAGTATTTT. Drawing the rest from reference TRBV7-6 and TRBJ2-3, the complete variable domain is GAGVSQSPRYKVTKRGQDVALRCDPISGHVSLYWYRQALGQGPEFLTYFNYEAQQDKSGLPNDRFSAERPEGSISTLTIQRTEQRDSAMYRCASSLGLGVTSTDTQYFGPGTRLTVL.

This clonotype was recorded a few times. The CDR3 region is CASFKTGTGGRTEAFF. The DNA of the CDR3 is TGTGCCAGCTTTAAAACCGGGACAGGGGGGCGGACTGAAGCTTTCTTT. The rearrangement links TRBV28 to TRBJ1-1, with 11 bases lining up with TRBD1. This CDR3 spans 16 amino acids. Germline V gives CDR1 MDHEN, CDR2 SYDVKM. V gave up 8 bases and J gave up 5 bases; unmatched junction bases: 13. Complete variable domain (other parts from reference TRBV28 and TRBJ1-1): DVKVTQSSRYLVKRTGEKVFLECVQDMDHENMFWYRQDPGLGLRLIYFSYDVKMKEKGDIPEGYSVSREKKERFSLILESASTNQTSMYLCASFKTGTGGRTEAFFGQGTRLTVV.

This clonotype was counted ten times or more. The rearrangement joins TRBV4-3 to TRBJ2-3; 8 positions match TRBD2. V gave up 0 bases and J gave up 5 bases; unmatched junction bases: 4. This CDR3 contains 15 residues. CDR1 and CDR2 (germline): LGHNA, YSLEER. CDR3 residues: CASSQDGGARDTQYF. The CDR3 DNA reads as TGCGCCAGCAGCCAAGACGGGGGGGCCAGAGATACGCAGTATTTT.

CDR3 sequence: CASSSTAGGRNIQYF. DNA of the CDR3: TGTGCCAGCAGCTCGACAGCGGGTGGGAGGAACATTCAGTACTTC. The chain is built from TRBV3-1 and TRBJ2-4; maybe TRBD2 (6 bases). Trimming left V 5 bases short and J 7 bases short, with 18 bases between. This CDR3 spans 15 amino acids. Germline CDR1 reads LGHDT; CDR2 reads YNNKEL (reference sequence).

This clonotype turned up a few times. The J gene is TRBJ2-3, the V gene TRBV7-3; D is undetermined. The CDR3 consists of 13 residues. Trimming left V 3 bases short and J 4 bases short, with 8 bases between. Looked up from germline, CDR1 is SGHTA and CDR2 is FQGTGA. This CDR3 is CASSFGLADTQYF. DNA of the CDR3: TGTGCCAGCAGCTTTGGCCTAGCAGATACGCAGTATTTT.

This clonotype was counted many times. The CDR3 loop is CASSLGSAQYF. CDR3 DNA sequence: TGTGCCAGCAGCCTGGGCAGCGCGCAGTATTTT. V gene TRBV3-1 combines with J gene TRBJ2-3; D gene unclear. V was trimmed by 4 bases and J by 10 bases, leaving 9 bases between them. In germline, CDR1 is LGHDT, CDR2 YNNKEL (reference sequence). CDR3 length: 11 residues.

This clonotype has a handful of counts. V usage is TRBV11-3 and J usage is TRBJ2-2; 7 bases line up with TRBD1. Germline loops: CDR1 SGHNT, CDR2 YENEEA. The trim removed 5 bases at V and 2 bases at J, leaving 5 bases unmatched. The CDR3 runs 15 residues. CDR3 sequence (DNA): TGTGCCAGCAGCGCCCGGGACAGCAACACCGGGGAGCTGTTTTTT. Its translation: CASSARDSNTGELFF. Combining the CDR3 with reference TRBV11-3 and TRBJ2-2 gives the whole variable domain EAGVVQSPRYKIIEKKQPVAFWCNPISGHNTLYWYLQNLGQGPELLIRYENEEAVDDSQLPKDRFSAERLKGVDSTLKIQPAELGDSAVYLCASSARDSNTGELFFGEGSRLTVL.

This clonotype occurred a few times. The rearrangement links TRBV6-5 to TRBJ2-1; maybe TRBD1 (6 bases). The CDR3 loop spans 13 amino acids. Per the germline V gene, CDR1 is MNHEY and CDR2 is SVGAGI. V dropped 7 bases and J dropped 6 bases, with 13 bases sitting between them. CDR3: CASTHRVSNEQFF. The CDR3 DNA sequence: TGTGCCAGCACCCACAGGGTGAGCAATGAGCAGTTCTTC.

The chain uses TRBV29-1 and TRBJ2-2, with unresolved D. The V and J ends lost 3 bases and 6 bases respectively, with 8 bases between them. This CDR3 contains 12 residues. Germline V lookup: CDR1 SQVTM, CDR2 ANQGSEA. The DNA of the CDR3 is TGCAGCGTTGAGACCCAGGCCGGGGAGCTGTTTTTT. Protein sequence: CSVETQAGELFF.

The sample holds a few counts of this clonotype. The chain is built from TRBV5-5 and TRBJ1-5, with a tentative D call TRBD1 (6 bases). CDR1 SGHKS and CDR2 YYEKEE come from the germline V gene (reference sequence). The CDR3 has 15 amino acids. V lost 4 bases to trimming and J lost 0 bases, with 11 bases between them. The CDR3 spells CASSDGGYSNQPQHF. CDR3 nucleotides: TGTGCCAGCAGCGACGGGGGCTATAGCAATCAGCCCCAGCATTTT.

The chain employs TRBV15 and TRBJ2-2; D gene uncertain. With 0 bases removed from V and 7 bases from J, the gap between germline ends came to 9 bases. CDR1 LNHNV and CDR2 YYDKDF come from the germline V gene (reference sequence). The CDR3 is 14 amino acids. CDR3 in DNA: TGTGCCACCAGCAGAGATTTGACAAGCGGGGAGCTGTTTTTT. It specifies CATSRDLTSGELFF.

Only a few counts were recorded for this clonotype. The chain has TRBV7-8 and TRBJ2-1; D gene uncertain. The V gene lost 0 bases and the J gene lost 5 bases, with 17 bases spanning the gap. Germline CDR1 SGHVS, CDR2 FQNEAQ. The CDR3 loop spans 17 amino acids. Written as DNA, the CDR3 is TGTGCCAGCAGCTTAGCGGGGAAGCGTGGCCTACACAATGAGCAGTTCTTC. Amino acid sequence: CASSLAGKRGLHNEQFF. The full variable domain, its missing parts supplied by reference TRBV7-8 and TRBJ2-1, is GAGVSQSPRYKVAKRGQDVALRCDPISGHVSLFWYQQALGQGPEFLTYFQNEAQLDKSGLPSDRFFAERPEGSVSTLKIQRTQQEDSAVYLCASSLAGKRGLHNEQFFGPGTRLTVL.

This clonotype showed up just a few times. The chain recombines TRBV7-9 with TRBJ1-2, with D hard to call. The CDR3 has 11 residues. V lost 6 bases to trimming and J lost 6 bases, with 8 bases between them. The germline gives CDR1 SEHNR, CDR2 FQNEAQ (reference sequence). The CDR3: CASSFTDGYTF. The DNA of the CDR3 is TGTGCCAGCAGTTTTACGGATGGCTACACCTTC.

This clonotype was picked up a small number of times. The chain is built from TRBV6-2 or TRBV6-3 and TRBJ2-2; maybe TRBD2 (5 bases). Germline V gene lookup returns CDR1 MNHEY and CDR2 SVGEGT. With 2 bases removed from V and 7 bases from J, the gap between germline ends came to 11 bases. This CDR3 contains 14 residues. The CDR3 region has the DNA TGTGCCAGCAGTTACCCGAACGAGGGCGGGGAGCTGTTTTTT. Translation gives CASSYPNEGGELFF.

The genes are TRBV28 and TRBJ1-1, with D possibly matching TRBD1 (5 bases). Per germline, CDR1 MDHEN and CDR2 SYDVKM. The CDR3 totals 13 residues. V dropped 3 bases and J dropped 3 bases, with 8 bases sitting between them. This CDR3 reads CASSFGRDTEAFF. CDR3 in DNA: TGTGCCAGCAGTTTTGGCAGGGACACTGAAGCTTTCTTT.

This clonotype was counted between two and nine times. This sequence joins TRBV2 and TRBJ2-3; a weak D match, TRBD2 (5 bases). V gave up 8 bases and J gave up 1 base, with 13 bases separating them. The CDR3 length is 14 residues. Germline V CDR1 and CDR2: SNHLY, FYNNEI. The CDR3: CASRGVLGTDTQYF. The CDR3 region has the DNA TGTGCCAGCCGGGGTGTGCTGGGCACAGATACGCAGTATTTT. Full variable domain (rest looked up from reference TRBV2 and TRBJ2-3): EPEVTQTPSHQVTQMGQEVILRCVPISNHLYFYWYRQILGQKVEFLVSFYNNEISEKSEIFDDQFSVERPDGSNFTLKIRSTKLEDSAMYFCASRGVLGTDTQYFGPGTRLTVL.

This clonotype was observed a few times. The chain recombines TRBV29-1 with TRBJ1-2; D unresolved. In germline, CDR1 is SQVTM, CDR2 ANQGSEA. Trimming removed 7 bases at V and 4 bases at J, with 10 bases between. This CDR3 has 11 amino acids. CDR3: CSDRRAYGYTF. CDR3 nucleotides: TGCAGCGACCGGAGGGCCTATGGCTACACCTTC.

Only a few counts were recorded for this clonotype. This chain links TRBV10-3 with TRBJ1-5, with 8 nucleotides matching TRBD1. With V trimmed by 10 bases and J by 9 bases, 8 bases remained unmatched. Germline-derived CDR1 and CDR2 are ENHRY and SYGVKD. The length of the CDR3 is 12 residues. CDR3 amino acids: CATAQGESPQHF. The CDR3 DNA sequence: TGTGCCACCGCACAGGGGGAGTCGCCCCAGCATTTT.

This clonotype was seen only a few times. The chain is built from TRBV19 and TRBJ2-1; D is possibly TRBD1 (6 bases). The germline CDR1 and CDR2 sequences are LNHDA and SQIVND (reference sequence). The CDR3 is 12 amino acids. The V and J ends lost 5 bases and 7 bases respectively, with 9 bases between them. The CDR3 bases are TGTGCCAGTAGTTGGGGGCGGAATGAGCAGTTCTTC. It codes for CASSWGRNEQFF.

The CDR3 loop is CASSLVATTNEKLFF. The CDR3 region has the DNA TGCGCCAGCAGCTTAGTGGCAACAACTAATGAAAAACTGTTTTTT. V is TRBV5-1 and J is TRBJ1-4; D ambiguous. This CDR3 contains 15 residues. Between the trimmed V and J ends, which lost 2 bases and 0 bases, there was a span of 8 bases. Germline lookup yields CDR1 SGHRS and CDR2 YFSETQ.

This chain connects TRBV7-8 to TRBJ2-5; D could derive from TRBD1 or TRBD2 (5 bases each). Germline values: CDR1 SGHVS, CDR2 FQNEAQ. V was pared by 5 bases and J by 8 bases, with 15 bases between. This CDR3 is 13 amino acids long. CDR3 coding DNA: TGTGCCAGCAGCCCCCGGGACGCATACACCCAGTACTTC. Protein sequence: CASSPRDAYTQYF.

This clonotype has a handful of counts. V gene TRBV5-1 combines with J gene TRBJ2-1; TRBD2 matches 9 bases. CDR3 length: 17 residues. V shed 4 bases and J 8 bases; nucleotides not matched to a gene: 16. Germline V gene sequence: CDR1 SGHRS, CDR2 YFSETQ. The CDR3: CASSNLLWAGGPHEQFF. CDR3 coding DNA: TGCGCCAGCAGCAACCTACTATGGGCGGGGGGGCCCCATGAGCAGTTCTTC.

This clonotype was detected only a few times. The V and J genes are TRBV12-3 or TRBV12-4 and TRBJ2-5, with D tentatively TRBD1 (6 bases). Trimming cost V 5 bases and J 5 bases, with 21 bases left between them. This CDR3 region has 16 residues. Here the CDR3 DNA reads TGTGCCAGCAGTCTTACAGGGTACAAGGGGTCGGAGACCCAGTACTTC. Amino acid sequence: CASSLTGYKGSETQYF.

This clonotype came up many times. The V gene is TRBV12-5, the J gene TRBJ2-7; 7 nucleotides line up with TRBD1. The CDR3 contains 15 residues. Per the germline V gene, CDR1 is LGHNT and CDR2 is FRNRAP. The V segment lost 3 bases and the J segment 4 bases; nucleotides outside the gene matches: 9. CDR3 in amino acids: CASGLVSGQFYEQYF. DNA for the CDR3: TGTGCTAGTGGTTTAGTGTCGGGACAGTTTTACGAGCAGTACTTC. The full variable domain, rest sourced from reference TRBV12-5 and TRBJ2-7, is DARVTQTPRHKVTEMGQEVTMRCQPILGHNTVFWYRQTMMQGLELLAYFRNRAPLDDSGMPKDRFSAEMPDATLATLKIQPSEPRDSAVYFCASGLVSGQFYEQYFGPGTRLTVT.

The J gene is TRBJ2-1, the V gene TRBV3-1; perhaps D is TRBD1 or TRBD2 (5 bases each). The CDR3 is 14 residues long. Trimming took off 8 bases at V and 4 bases at J, with 15 bases between the two ends. Germline values: CDR1 LGHDT, CDR2 YNNKEL (reference sequence). DNA for the CDR3: TGTGCCAGCCGGTCCGGGACGGAGTACAATGAGCAGTTCTTC. Translation gives CASRSGTEYNEQFF.

The V and J genes are TRBV12-3 or TRBV12-4 and TRBJ2-3; D not certain. This CDR3 contains 14 residues. Trimming shortened V by 8 bases and J by 4 bases, and 16 bases separated the two germline ends. CDR3 in DNA: TGTGCCAGCGGGTGGGCAGAAGGGTCAGATACGCAGTATTTT. Translating it yields CASGWAEGSDTQYF.

The rearrangement links TRBV15 to TRBJ1-1; a weak D match, TRBD1 (6 bases). In germline, CDR1 is LNHNV, CDR2 YYDKDF (reference sequence). There are 14 residues in the CDR3. V gave up 5 bases and J gave up 0 bases, with 10 bases separating them. In nucleotides, the CDR3 is TGTGCCACCAGCGTCCGGACAGTGAACACTGAAGCTTTCTTT. It yields the protein CATSVRTVNTEAFF.

This clonotype was counted only a few times. The rearrangement links TRBV11-2 to TRBJ2-5; no clear D gene. Germline CDR1 and CDR2: SGHAT and FQNNGV. The CDR3 sequence is 14 residues long. V dropped 1 base and J dropped 1 base, with 7 bases sitting between them. The DNA for the CDR3 is TGTGCCAGCAGCTTAGGGGCTCTCCAAGAGACCCAGTACTTC. Amino acids: CASSLGALQETQYF.

This clonotype was seen a few times. This chain uses TRBV18 with TRBJ2-1; D perhaps matches TRBD2 (7 bases). CDR3 length: 16 amino acids. Trimming stripped 1 base from V and 2 bases from J, with 12 bases between. The germline gives CDR1 KGHSH, CDR2 LQKENI. DNA of the CDR3: TGTGCCAGCTCACCACTAGGCGGGGGCACCTACAATGAGCAGTTCTTC. Its translation is CASSPLGGGTYNEQFF.

This chain links TRBV4-2 with TRBJ2-7; the D gene is possibly TRBD1 (7 bases). Trimming took off 1 base at V and 6 bases at J, with 10 bases between the two ends. The CDR3 is 13 residues long. CDR1 is LGHNA and CDR2 is YNFKEQ in the germline V gene. CDR3 amino acids: CASSQAQGGEQYF. The CDR3 nucleotides are TGTGCCAGCAGCCAAGCCCAGGGGGGCGAGCAGTACTTC.